The sequence of this T cell receptor (beta chain) was determined in a study of CD8 T cells in Susac syndrome. The ends were cut back, 7 bases at V and 1 base at J, with 14 bases in the middle. The CDR3 has 16 amino acids. The table lists this clonotype with a count of one. Random hexamers primed reverse transcription of about 0.5 to 1 ug RNA. MiXCR, run by TCRdb on the immunoSEQ multiplex PCR reads, gives a single entry per CDR3 protein. The sample has nearly 200,000 distinct CDR3 sequences, 90% to 95% seen once. The sequenced sample consisted of CD4+ T cells from PBMCs. The chain couples TRBV12-3 or TRBV12-4 to TRBJ2-6; D possibly corresponds to TRBD2 (5 bases). This clonotype originated in a human donor with multiple sclerosis. The chain's CDR3 is CASTLKRGSGANVLTF. The DNA of the CDR3 is TGTGCCAGCACTCTAAAACGGGGTTCTGGGGCCAACGTCCTGACTTTC.